Sequencing of this T cell receptor beta chain was carried out in a study of CD8 T cell repertoires and HIV-1 epitope variants. Only in-frame clones appear in the TCRdb table, and some are missing; sequencing was by immunoSEQ multiplex PCR. The sample contains roughly 5,000 clones, around two thirds of which appear only once. This clone was picked up one time. Its antigen is not identified. CDR1 and CDR2 from the germline V gene are SGHAT and FQNNGV. After removal of 8 bases from V and 0 bases from J, the junction contained 5 bases not matched to a gene. The CDR3 is made up of 14 amino acids. The sequencing input was cultured CD8+ T cells derived from PBMCs. This TCR was recovered from a male donor with HIV. This chain connects TRBV11-2 to TRBJ2-3; 7 nucleotides match TRBD1. The CDR3 region is CASLGQSSTDTQYF. DNA for the CDR3: TGTGCCAGCCTGGGACAGTCTAGCACAGATACGCAGTATTTT.